This T cell receptor (beta chain) was profiled in a study of T cell repertoires in cytomegalovirus infection. Study overall: Use of recently identified HLA-C-restricted and well-studied HLA-B-restricted CMV epitopes was part of the study. Through public TCR beta signatures, both CMV infection and matching HLA type were indicated.

Overall study results and limits: In two of eight donors, the top clonotype was HLA-C-restricted CMV-specific. CMV carriers with the relevant HLA were identified by cumulative public TCR beta family frequency.

For this clonotype: No antigen is known for it.

Trimming removed 6 bases from V and 3 bases from J, with 5 bases in between. Germline values: CDR1 SGHVS, CDR2 FQNEAQ. The CDR3 contains 11 residues. TCRdb independently ran MiXCR on the reads; one entry per CDR3 protein. In the table there are fewer than 200,000 distinct CDR3 sequences, less than 25% of which are singletons. J is TRBJ2-5 and V is TRBV7-8; no clear D. The sample consisted of CD8+ T cells from cultured PBMCs, taken from culture after CMV antigen stimulation. The receptor's source is a human donor in good health (CMV status not recorded). Some clones in this sample may be carry-over from other donors' samples. The CDR3 DNA sequence: TGTGCCAGCAGGGATAAAGAGACCCAGTACTTC. It translates to CASRDKETQYF.